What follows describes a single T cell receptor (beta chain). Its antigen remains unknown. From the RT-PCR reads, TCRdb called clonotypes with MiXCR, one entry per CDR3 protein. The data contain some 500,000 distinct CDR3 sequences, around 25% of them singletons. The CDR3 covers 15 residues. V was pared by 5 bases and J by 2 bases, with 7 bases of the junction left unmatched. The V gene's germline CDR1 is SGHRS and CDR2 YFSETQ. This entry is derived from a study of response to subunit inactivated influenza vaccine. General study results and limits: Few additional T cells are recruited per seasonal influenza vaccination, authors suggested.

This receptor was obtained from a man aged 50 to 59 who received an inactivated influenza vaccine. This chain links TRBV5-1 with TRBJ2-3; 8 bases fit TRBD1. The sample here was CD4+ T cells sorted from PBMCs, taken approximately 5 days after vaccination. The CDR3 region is CASSHGQGNTDTQYF. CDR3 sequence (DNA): TGCGCCAGCAGTCACGGACAGGGAAACACAGATACGCAGTATTTT. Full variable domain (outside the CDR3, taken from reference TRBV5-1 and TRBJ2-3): KAGVTQTPRYLIKTRGQQVTLSCSPISGHRSVSWYQQTPGQGLQFLFEYFSETQRNKGNFPGRFSGRQFSNSRSEMNVSTLELGDSALYLCASSHGQGNTDTQYFGPGTRLTVL.